This T cell receptor beta chain was documented in a study of blood T cells in healthy people across ages. Study-level background: About one barcoded beta molecule per two T cells was captured by template switching. Study-level findings and limits: Naive CD4+ cells and diversity were both higher in long-lived donors than in aged donors.

Germline CDR1 MNHEY, CDR2 SVGEGT. This CDR3 has 14 residues. V was clipped by 6 bases and J by 5 bases, with 16 bases between them. The amount of total RNA extracted per sample was at least 6 micrograms. Using a J-beta primer mix together with a sample-barcoded 5' primer, a second PCR was run for 7 to 11 cycles. Researchers report that a template-switch adaptor with 12 random nucleotides tagged each cDNA molecule. MiXCR, run by TCRdb on the 5' RACE reads, gives a single entry per CDR3 protein. The sample lists roughly 800,000 distinct CDR3 sequences, 55% to 75% occurring once. This clonotype came up once. What it binds is unknown.

This chain joins TRBV6-2 or TRBV6-3 and TRBJ2-5; possibly TRBD2 for D (5 bases). Source material: blood. This sequence was found in a man aged 30 to 45 in good health. Written as DNA, the CDR3 is TGTGCCAGCAGACAAACGGGAACGGGGGAGACCCAGTACTTC. Translation: CASRQTGTGETQYF.